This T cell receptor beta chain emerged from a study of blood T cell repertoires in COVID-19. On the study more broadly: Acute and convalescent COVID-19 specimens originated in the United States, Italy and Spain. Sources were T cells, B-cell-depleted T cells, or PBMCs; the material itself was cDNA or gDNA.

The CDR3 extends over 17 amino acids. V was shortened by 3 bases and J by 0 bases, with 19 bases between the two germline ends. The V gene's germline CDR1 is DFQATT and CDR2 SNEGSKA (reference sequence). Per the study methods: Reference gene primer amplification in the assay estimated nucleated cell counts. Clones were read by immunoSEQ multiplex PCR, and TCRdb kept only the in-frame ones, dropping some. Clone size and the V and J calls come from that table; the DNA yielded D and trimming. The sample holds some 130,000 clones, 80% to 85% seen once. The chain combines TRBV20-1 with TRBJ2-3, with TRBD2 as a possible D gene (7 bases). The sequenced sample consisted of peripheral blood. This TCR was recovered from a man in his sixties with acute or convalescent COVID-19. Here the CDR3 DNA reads TGCAGTGCTAGTACCGGGGAGGGGGGGCTGAGCACAGATACGCAGTATTTT. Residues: CSASTGEGGLSTDTQYF.